The 16 T cell receptor beta chains below all came from one sample that was sequenced in a study of control samples from healthy donors and cancer patients. Here immunoSEQ multiplex PCR was the method, and the copy in TCRdb shows in-frame clones only, minus some. The repertoire holds roughly 68,000 clones, with 83% as singletons. The sequenced sample consisted of blood. The receptors come from a man in his 60s in good health.

On this clone itself: This specimen includes other DNA sequences encoding the same CDR3. The rearrangement uses TRBV28 and TRBJ1-5; D perhaps matches TRBD1 (6 bases). Trimming took 8 bases from V and 4 from J, leaving 15 bases between them. In germline, CDR1 is MDHEN, CDR2 SYDVKM. The CDR3 extends over 14 amino acids. Here the CDR3 reads CASSPGGPNQPQHF. In DNA, the CDR3 is TGTGCCAGCTCCCCCGGGGGCCCAAATCAGCCCCAGCATTTT.

This clone has a single count. The chain uses TRBV29-1 and TRBJ2-5; D might be TRBD2 (5 bases). V gave up 3 bases and J gave up 5 bases, with 19 bases separating them. Germline V gives CDR1 SQVTM, CDR2 ANQGSEA. The CDR3 length is 15 residues. The CDR3 protein is CSVESMLPRGETQYF. Written as DNA, the CDR3 is TGCAGCGTTGAGTCTATGCTTCCCAGAGGGGAGACCCAGTACTTC.

The V gene is TRBV12-3 or TRBV12-4, the J gene TRBJ2-5; D is undetermined. The ends were cut back, 6 bases at V and 3 bases at J, with 11 bases in the middle. The CDR3 has 13 amino acids. The CDR3 DNA is TGTGCCAGCAGCCTTTTTCCGGAAGAGACCCAGTACTTC. Translated, it gives CASSLFPEETQYF.

This chain connects TRBV21-1 to TRBJ2-7; the table's D call of TRBD1 was not tested on the DNA. TRBV21-1 is described as a pseudogene. This CDR3 comprises 14 residues. The CDR3 is CASSKVGDRDEQYF. The CDR3 coding sequence is TGTGCCAGCAGCAAAGTTGGGGACAGGGACGAGCAGTACTTC.

The rearrangement uses TRBV19 and TRBJ2-3, with TRBD1 identical over 9 bases. V was clipped by 5 bases and J by 0 bases; unmatched bases: 9. This CDR3 is built from 17 residues. Germline-derived CDR1 and CDR2 are LNHDA and SQIVND (reference sequence). DNA of the CDR3: TGTGCCAGTAGTCCGGACAGGGGCGCTTCTAGCACAGATACGCAGTATTTT. Its translation is CASSPDRGASSTDTQYF.

The V and J genes are TRBV4-3 and TRBJ1-5; no firm D call. Trimming cost V 1 base and J 7 bases, with 8 bases left between them. The CDR3 extends over 13 amino acids. Germline CDR1 LGHNA, CDR2 YSLEER. The CDR3 region is CASSQGRRQPQHF. The CDR3 DNA follows: TGCGCCAGCAGCCAAGGCCGGCGGCAGCCCCAGCATTTT.

The J gene is TRBJ2-1, the V gene TRBV5-4; TRBD1 agrees at 7 bases. The CDR3 length is 14 residues. After removal of 3 bases from V and 3 bases from J, the junction contained 3 bases not matched to a gene. Per the germline V gene, CDR1 is SGHNT and CDR2 is YYREEE (reference sequence). The CDR3 loop reads CASSSWTGYNEQFF. The CDR3 nucleotides are TGTGCCAGCAGCTCCTGGACAGGCTACAATGAGCAGTTCTTC.

V usage is TRBV19 and J usage is TRBJ1-5, with D uncertain. There are 14 residues in the CDR3. Trimming stripped 3 bases from V and 7 bases from J, with 13 bases between. CDR1 LNHDA and CDR2 SQIVND come from the germline V gene (reference sequence). CDR3 coding DNA: TGTGCCAGTAGTATGAGTGGGTCCGGGCAGCCCCAGCATTTT. Translating gives CASSMSGSGQPQHF.

This clone has more than one count but fewer than ten. The chain employs TRBV27 and TRBJ2-7; a weak D match, TRBD1 (6 bases). This CDR3 region has 14 residues. V lost 6 bases to trimming and J lost 6 bases, with 18 bases between them. The germline V gene has CDR1 MNHEY and CDR2 SMNVEV (reference sequence). The CDR3 sequence is CASSRNKQGSEQYF. The DNA of the CDR3 is TGTGCCAGCAGCCGCAATAAACAGGGTAGCGAGCAGTACTTC.

The rearrangement links TRBV3-1 (or the pseudogene TRBV3-2) to TRBJ1-3; TRBD1 might be the D (5 bases). Looked up from germline, CDR1 is LGHDT and CDR2 is YNNKEL (reference sequence). The ends were cut back, 8 bases at V and 0 bases at J, with 11 bases in the middle. The CDR3 extends over 14 amino acids. CDR3 bases: TGTGCCAGCGGTTCAGGGATCTCTGGAAACACCATATATTTT. Translation gives CASGSGISGNTIYF.

In this sample, this clone turned up a few times. The chain couples TRBV7-2 to TRBJ2-2, with D possibly matching TRBD1 (6 bases). Germline assignment: CDR1 SGHTA and CDR2 FQGNSA. V shed 5 bases and J shed 13 bases, with 23 bases lying between them. The CDR3 is made up of 15 amino acids. Here the CDR3 DNA reads TGTGCCAGCAGCGCTGGACAGTCTGCTTCGCGGCGGCTGTTTTTT. Translated, it gives CASSAGQSASRRLFF.

This clone was observed once. In DNA form, the CDR3 reads TGTGCCACCAGTGATGGGGCTAGCGGTAGCACAGATACGCAGTATTTT. Translated, it gives CATSDGASGSTDTQYF. The V call is TRBV24-1, the J call TRBJ2-3, with 7 bases identical to TRBD2. V was clipped by 3 bases and J by 0 bases; unmatched bases: 5. CDR1 is KGHDR and CDR2 is SFDVKD in the germline V gene. The CDR3 covers 16 residues.

DNA of the CDR3: TGTGCCAGCAGCGTAGACGGGAGCGGATACAATGAGCAGTTCTTC. It encodes CASSVDGSGYNEQFF. V and J are TRBV9 and TRBJ2-1, with D perhaps TRBD2 (6 bases). Trimming shortened V by 0 bases and J by 4 bases, and 11 bases separated the two germline ends. Germline loops: CDR1 SGDLS, CDR2 YYNGEE. The CDR3 has 15 residues.

The J gene is TRBJ2-3, the V gene TRBV3-1 (or the pseudogene TRBV3-2); unclear D gene. Germline-derived CDR1 and CDR2 are LGHDT and YNNKEL (reference sequence). V was clipped by 0 bases and J by 7 bases, with 8 bases between them. The CDR3 totals 13 residues. The CDR3 protein is CASSQDGPYTQYF. Here the CDR3 DNA reads TGTGCCAGCAGCCAAGATGGACCCTATACGCAGTATTTT.

This clone came up once. This rearrangement joins TRBV5-1 to TRBJ1-3; weak D call: TRBD1 (5 bases). The CDR3 totals 19 residues. V was pared by 2 bases and J by 3 bases, with 24 bases between. Germline loops: CDR1 SGHRS, CDR2 YFSETQ. CDR3 loop: CASSLRGGRKETVGNTIYF. In DNA, the CDR3 is TGCGCCAGCAGCTTACGGGGGGGTAGGAAAGAGACTGTTGGAAACACCATATATTTT.

The V gene is TRBV6-6, the J gene TRBJ2-5, with D unclear. Per the germline V gene, CDR1 is MNHNY and CDR2 is SVGAGI (reference sequence). Trimming took off 6 bases at V and 2 bases at J, with 10 bases between the two ends. CDR3 length: 13 residues. The DNA of the CDR3 is TGTGCCAGCAGCCGGACCCGTCAAGAGACCCAGTACTTC. It specifies CASSRTRQETQYF.